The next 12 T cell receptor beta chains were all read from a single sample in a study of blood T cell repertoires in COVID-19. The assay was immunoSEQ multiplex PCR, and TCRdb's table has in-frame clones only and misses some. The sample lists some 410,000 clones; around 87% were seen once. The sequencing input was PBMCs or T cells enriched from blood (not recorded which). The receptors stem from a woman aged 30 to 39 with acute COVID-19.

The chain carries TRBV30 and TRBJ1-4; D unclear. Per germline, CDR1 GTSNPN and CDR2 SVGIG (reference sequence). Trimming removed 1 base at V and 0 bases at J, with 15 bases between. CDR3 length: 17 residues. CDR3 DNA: TGTGCCTGGAGTGGGCTGGGCAACCATGCAACTAATGAAAAACTGTTTTTT. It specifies CAWSGLGNHATNEKLFF.

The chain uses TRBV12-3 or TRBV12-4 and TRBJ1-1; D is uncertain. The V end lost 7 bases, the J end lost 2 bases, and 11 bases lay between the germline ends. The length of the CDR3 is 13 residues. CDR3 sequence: CASTGNINTEAFF. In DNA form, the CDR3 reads TGTGCCAGCACGGGGAACATAAACACTGAAGCTTTCTTT.

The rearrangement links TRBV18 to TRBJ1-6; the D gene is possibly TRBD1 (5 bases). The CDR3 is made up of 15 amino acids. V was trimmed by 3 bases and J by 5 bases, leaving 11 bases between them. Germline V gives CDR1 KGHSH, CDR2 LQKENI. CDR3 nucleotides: TGTGCCAGCTCACCGGGGCAGACAGATAATTCACCCCTCCACTTT. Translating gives CASSPGQTDNSPLHF.

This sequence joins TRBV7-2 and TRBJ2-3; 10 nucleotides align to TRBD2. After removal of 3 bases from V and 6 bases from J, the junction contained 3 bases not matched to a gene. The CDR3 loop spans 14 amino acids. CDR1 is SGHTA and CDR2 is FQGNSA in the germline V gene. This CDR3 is CASSFTSGVDTQYF. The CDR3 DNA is TGTGCCAGCAGCTTTACTAGCGGGGTGGATACGCAGTATTTT. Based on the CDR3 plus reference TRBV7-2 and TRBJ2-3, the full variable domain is GAGVSQSPSNKVTEKGKDVELRCDPISGHTALYWYRQSLGQGLEFLIYFQGNSAPDKSGLPSDRFSAERTGGSVSTLTIQRTQQEDSAVYLCASSFTSGVDTQYFGPGTRLTVL.

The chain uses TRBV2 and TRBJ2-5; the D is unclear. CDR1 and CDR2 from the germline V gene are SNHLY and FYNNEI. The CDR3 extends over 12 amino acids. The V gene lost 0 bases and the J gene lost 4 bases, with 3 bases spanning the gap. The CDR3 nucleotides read TGTGCCAGCAGTGAAGCCTCAGAGACCCAGTACTTC. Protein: CASSEASETQYF.

CDR3 nucleotide sequence: TGTGCCACCAGCAGATCGGGGACACCAAGCAATCAGCCCCAGCATTTT. This gives the protein CATSRSGTPSNQPQHF. The gene calls are TRBV15 and TRBJ1-5, with D perhaps matching TRBD1 (6 bases). V was shortened by 2 bases and J by 1 base, with 12 bases between the two germline ends. CDR3 length: 16 residues. Germline loops: CDR1 LNHNV, CDR2 YYDKDF (reference sequence).

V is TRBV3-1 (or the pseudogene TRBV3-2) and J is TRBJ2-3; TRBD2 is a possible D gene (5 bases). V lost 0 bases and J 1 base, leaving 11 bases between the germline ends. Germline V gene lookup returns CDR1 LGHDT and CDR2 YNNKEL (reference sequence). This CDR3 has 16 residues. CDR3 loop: CASSQDVLRGTDTQYF. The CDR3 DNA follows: TGTGCCAGCAGCCAAGATGTTCTGAGGGGCACAGATACGCAGTATTTT.

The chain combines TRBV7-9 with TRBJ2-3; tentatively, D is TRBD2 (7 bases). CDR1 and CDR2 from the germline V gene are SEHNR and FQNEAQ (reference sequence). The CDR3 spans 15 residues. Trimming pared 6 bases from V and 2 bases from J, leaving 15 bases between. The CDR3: CASSFTGGPTDTQYF. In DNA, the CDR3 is TGTGCCAGCAGTTTCACCGGGGGGCCCACAGATACGCAGTATTTT.

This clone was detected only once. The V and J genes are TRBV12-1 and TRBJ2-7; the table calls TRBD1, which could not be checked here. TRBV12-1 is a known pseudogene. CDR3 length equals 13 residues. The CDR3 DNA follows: TGTTCCAGCAGCATGACAGTACTGCACGAGCAGTACTTC. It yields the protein CSSSMTVLHEQYF.

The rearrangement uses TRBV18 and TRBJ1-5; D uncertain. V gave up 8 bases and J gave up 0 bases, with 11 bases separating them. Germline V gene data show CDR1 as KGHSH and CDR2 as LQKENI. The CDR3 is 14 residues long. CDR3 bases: TGTGCCAGCGTAGAGGGAAATAGCAATCAGCCCCAGCATTTT. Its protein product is CASVEGNSNQPQHF.

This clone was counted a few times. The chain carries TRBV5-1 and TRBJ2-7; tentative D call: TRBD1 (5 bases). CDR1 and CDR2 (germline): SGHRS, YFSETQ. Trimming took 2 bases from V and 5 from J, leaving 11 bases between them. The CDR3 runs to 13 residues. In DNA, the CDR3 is TGCGCCAGCAGCTTTCAGGGTCTCGACGAGCAGTACTTC. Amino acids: CASSFQGLDEQYF.

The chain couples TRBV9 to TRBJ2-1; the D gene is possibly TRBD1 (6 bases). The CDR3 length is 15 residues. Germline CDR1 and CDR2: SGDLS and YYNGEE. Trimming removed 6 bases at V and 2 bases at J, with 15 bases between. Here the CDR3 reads CASTKQGSAYNEQFF. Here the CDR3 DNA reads TGTGCCAGCACCAAACAGGGTTCTGCCTACAATGAGCAGTTCTTC.